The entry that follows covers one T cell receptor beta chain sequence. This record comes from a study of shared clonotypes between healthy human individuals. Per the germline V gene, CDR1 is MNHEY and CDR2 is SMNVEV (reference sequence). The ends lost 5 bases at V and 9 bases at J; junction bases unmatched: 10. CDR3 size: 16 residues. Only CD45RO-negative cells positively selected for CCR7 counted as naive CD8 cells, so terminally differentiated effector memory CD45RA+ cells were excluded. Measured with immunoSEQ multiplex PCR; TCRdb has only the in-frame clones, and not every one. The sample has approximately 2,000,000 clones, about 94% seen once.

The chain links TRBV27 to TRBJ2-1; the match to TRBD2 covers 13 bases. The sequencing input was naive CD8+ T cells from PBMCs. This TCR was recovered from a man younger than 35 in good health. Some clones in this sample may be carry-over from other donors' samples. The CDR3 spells CASSIILAGGPIEQFF. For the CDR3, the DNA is TGTGCCAGCAGTATCATACTAGCGGGAGGGCCCATTGAGCAGTTCTTC.